These 24 T cell receptor beta chains were sequenced from one sample in a study of response to subunit inactivated influenza vaccine. TCRdb called the RT-PCR reads again in MiXCR, with one record for every CDR3 protein. The sample lists about 650,000 distinct CDR3 sequences; 14% were seen once. This specimen was PBMCs from blood, taken approximately 15 days before vaccination. The source is a man aged 45-65 years who received an inactivated influenza vaccine.

This clonotype was observed a handful of times. The CDR3 sequence is CSAKTSGAKNIQYF. The CDR3 DNA sequence: TGCAGTGCTAAAACTAGCGGGGCCAAAAACATTCAGTACTTC. The chain carries TRBV20-1 and TRBJ2-4; TRBD2 matches at 9 bases. This CDR3 spans 14 amino acids. Germline values: CDR1 DFQATT, CDR2 SNEGSKA (reference sequence). The ends lost 4 bases at V and 1 base at J; junction bases unmatched: 2.

This clonotype was counted between two and nine times. This rearrangement joins TRBV5-1 to TRBJ2-3; 9 bases fit TRBD1. J lost 3 bases, V lost 1 base, and 6 bases had no gene match. From germline, CDR1 is SGHRS and CDR2 YFSETQ. This CDR3 contains 16 residues. The CDR3 DNA follows: TGCGCCAGCAGCTTGTTCGGGACAGGGCGGACAGATACGCAGTATTTT. The encoded protein is CASSLFGTGRTDTQYF.

This clonotype was observed a handful of times. The chain couples TRBV15 to TRBJ2-1, with 15 bases lining up with TRBD2. The CDR3 covers 20 residues. The V gene end was trimmed by 4 bases and the J gene end by 0 bases; junction bases not matched to a gene: 10. Germline assignment: CDR1 LNHNV and CDR2 YYDKDF (reference sequence). Written as DNA, the CDR3 is TGTGCCACCAGCACCGTGTGGGGACTAGCGGGGGGTAGCTCCTACAATGAGCAGTTCTTC. Translation gives CATSTVWGLAGGSSYNEQFF.

The count of this clonotype is one. The chain is built from TRBV15 and TRBJ2-5, with D uncertain. This CDR3 region has 14 residues. V was cut by 0 bases and J by 1 base, with 6 bases left in between. Germline values: CDR1 LNHNV, CDR2 YYDKDF (reference sequence). The CDR3 sequence: CATSRERTQETQYF. The CDR3 DNA reads TGTGCCACCAGCAGAGAAAGGACCCAAGAGACCCAGTACTTC.

This clonotype was recorded many times. The chain uses TRBV6-1 and TRBJ1-5; 9 positions match TRBD1. Germline CDR1 and CDR2: MNHNS and SASEGT. The CDR3 sequence is 13 residues long. J gave up 5 bases and V 10 bases, and 6 bases lay outside the gene matches. The CDR3 DNA reads as TGTGCCACTTCGGGACAGGGCTATCAGCCCCAGCATTTT. Translated, it gives CATSGQGYQPQHF.

The chain is built from TRBV6-1 and TRBJ2-7; either TRBD1 or TRBD2 may fit D (6 bases each). Between the trimmed V and J ends, which lost 6 bases and 0 bases, there was a span of 15 bases. The CDR3 loop spans 15 amino acids. The germline V gene has CDR1 MNHNS and CDR2 SASEGT. The CDR3 region has the DNA TGTGCCAGCAGACCGAGGCGGGACACCTCCTACGAGCAGTACTTC. Translating it yields CASRPRRDTSYEQYF.

This clonotype was found a few times. The rearrangement uses TRBV27 and TRBJ1-5; D perhaps matches TRBD1 (5 bases). The CDR3 spans 13 residues. Germline-derived CDR1 and CDR2 are MNHEY and SMNVEV (reference sequence). V shed 10 bases and J shed 2 bases, with 12 bases lying between them. The CDR3 sequence: CATRGPGNQPQHF. CDR3 coding DNA: TGTGCCACCCGGGGACCCGGCAATCAGCCCCAGCATTTT.

This chain joins TRBV29-1 and TRBJ2-7, with D possibly TRBD1 on 6 matching bases. Germline assignment: CDR1 SQVTM and CDR2 ANQGSEA. V dropped 6 bases and J dropped 2 bases, with 8 bases sitting between them. The CDR3 consists of 11 residues. CDR3 amino acids: CSVRTAYEQYF. Here the CDR3 DNA reads TGCAGCGTGAGGACAGCCTACGAGCAGTACTTC.

There are a few counts of this clonotype. The chain recombines TRBV9 with TRBJ2-3, with TRBD2 identical over 14 bases. J gave up 2 bases and V 5 bases, and 1 base lay outside the gene matches. From germline, CDR1 is SGDLS and CDR2 YYNGEE. The CDR3 has 15 residues. The CDR3 sequence is CASRTSGRDTDTQYF. The DNA for the CDR3 is TGTGCCAGCAGGACTAGCGGGAGGGACACAGATACGCAGTATTTT.

This clonotype showed up just a few times. This sequence joins TRBV11-2 and TRBJ2-1; D gene ambiguous. CDR1 and CDR2 (germline): SGHAT, FQNNGV. The CDR3 runs 15 residues. V gave up 4 bases and J gave up 0 bases, with 10 bases separating them. The CDR3 nucleotides are TGTGCCAGCAGCTCCGCGCCTGGCTCCTACAATGAGCAGTTCTTC. It encodes CASSSAPGSYNEQFF.

The sample holds many counts of this clonotype. V usage is TRBV24-1 and J usage is TRBJ2-5; TRBD2 matches 10 bases. CDR1 KGHDR and CDR2 SFDVKD come from the germline V gene. The CDR3 covers 17 residues. The V and J ends lost 1 base and 4 bases, in that order; junction bases with no gene match: 8. CDR3 protein: CATSDLVGLAGAETQYF. The CDR3 region has the DNA TGTGCCACCAGTGATTTAGTGGGGCTAGCGGGAGCAGAGACCCAGTACTTC.

The chain couples TRBV10-3 to TRBJ2-3, with 11 nucleotides matching TRBD2. The ends lost 5 bases at V and 8 bases at J; junction bases unmatched: 15. The germline V gene encodes CDR1 ENHRY and CDR2 SYGVKD. CDR3 length equals 17 residues. CDR3 region: CAISTGTSGNRQSTQYF. CDR3 DNA: TGTGCCATCAGTACCGGGACTAGCGGTAACCGGCAGAGTACGCAGTATTTT.

This clonotype was picked up many times. An end of the junction does not agree with germline; a read error may underlie this. The genes are TRBV12-3 or TRBV12-4 and TRBJ2-7; 7 bases fit TRBD1. The CDR3 is 13 residues long. Here the CDR3 reads CASSLQGAYEQYF. The CDR3 nucleotides are TGCGCCAGCAGCTTGCAGGGGGCCTACGAGCAGTACTTC.

This clonotype was seen ten or more times. The rearrangement joins TRBV6-5 to TRBJ1-2; D is possibly TRBD1 (6 bases). CDR1 MNHEY and CDR2 SVGAGI come from the germline V gene. Deletions cut 6 bases from V and 9 bases from J, with 11 bases between. This CDR3 has 11 amino acids. Here the CDR3 reads CASSNRVRYTF. CDR3 nucleotide sequence: TGTGCCAGCAGCAACAGGGTACGCTACACCTTC.

Ten or more counts support this clonotype. The genes are TRBV30 and TRBJ2-1; no firm D call. V gave up 3 bases and J gave up 4 bases, with 10 bases separating them. The germline CDR1 and CDR2 sequences are GTSNPN and SVGIG (reference sequence). The CDR3 is made up of 13 amino acids. The CDR3 sequence: CAWRRKGYNEQFF. CDR3 nucleotides: TGTGCCTGGAGACGTAAGGGATACAATGAGCAGTTCTTC.

This clonotype showed up just a few times. This chain uses TRBV4-2 with TRBJ1-2; the D gene is possibly TRBD1 (6 bases). CDR1 and CDR2 (germline): LGHNA, YNFKEQ. Trimming removed 0 bases at V and 3 bases at J, with 17 bases between. The CDR3 extends over 17 amino acids. This CDR3 is CASSQEGHPLRDYGYTF. The CDR3 bases are TGTGCCAGCAGCCAAGAGGGACACCCCCTACGAGACTATGGCTACACCTTC.

The table lists this clonotype with a few counts. The chain uses TRBV3-1 and TRBJ2-4; TRBD2 agrees at 16 bases. With 4 bases clipped from V and 1 base from J, the junction kept 13 bases outside the gene matches. The CDR3 spans 21 residues. The germline gives CDR1 LGHDT, CDR2 YNNKEL (reference sequence). CDR3 loop: CASSRLGGTSGRDWAKNIQYF. CDR3 in DNA: TGTGCCAGCAGCCGGCTCGGAGGGACTAGCGGGAGGGACTGGGCCAAAAACATTCAGTACTTC.

The genes are TRBV7-2 and TRBJ1-2; D remains unclear. Trimming took 3 bases from V and 5 from J, leaving 13 bases between them. This CDR3 is 14 amino acids long. The germline V gene has CDR1 SGHTA and CDR2 FQGNSA. The chain's CDR3 is CASSFAGELYGYTF. The CDR3 region has the DNA TGTGCCAGCAGCTTTGCTGGGGAGCTGTATGGCTACACCTTC.

The chain joins TRBV20-1 to TRBJ1-4; D is undetermined. Deletions cut 5 bases from V and 0 bases from J, with 10 bases between. CDR1 is DFQATT and CDR2 is SNEGSKA in the germline V gene (reference sequence). The CDR3 loop spans 14 amino acids. The CDR3 nucleotides read TGCAGTGCTTTAGGACGGCCAACTAATGAAAAACTGTTTTTT. As protein: CSALGRPTNEKLFF.

This clonotype has more than one count but fewer than ten. The chain couples TRBV3-1 to TRBJ2-1; 8 bases agree with TRBD2. After removal of 1 base from V and 7 bases from J, the junction contained 3 bases not matched to a gene. The length of the CDR3 is 14 residues. Germline V lookup: CDR1 LGHDT, CDR2 YNNKEL (reference sequence). The CDR3 reads CASSQGGTRNEQFF. The CDR3 bases are TGTGCCAGCAGCCAAGGCGGGACTAGAAATGAGCAGTTCTTC.

The genes are TRBV20-1 and TRBJ1-1; TRBD1 is a possible D gene (5 bases). The germline gives CDR1 DFQATT, CDR2 SNEGSKA (reference sequence). V lost 6 bases, J lost 5 bases, and 22 bases lay in between. The CDR3 totals 15 residues. The CDR3 DNA sequence: TGCAGTGCCAGGGCCATGGGCCTGTCTCGGACTGAAGCTTTCTTT. Translating it yields CSARAMGLSRTEAFF.

This clonotype appeared many times. V and J are TRBV5-1 and TRBJ1-2; no clear D. Germline V gives CDR1 SGHRS, CDR2 YFSETQ. V lost 0 bases and J lost 5, with 11 bases in between. CDR3 length equals 14 residues. Here the CDR3 DNA reads TGCGCCAGCAGCTTGGGGGCAGGTGATTATGGCTACACCTTC. Protein: CASSLGAGDYGYTF. Based on the CDR3 plus reference TRBV5-1 and TRBJ1-2, the full variable domain is KAGVTQTPRYLIKTRGQQVTLSCSPISGHRSVSWYQQTPGQGLQFLFEYFSETQRNKGNFPGRFSGRQFSNSRSEMNVSTLELGDSALYLCASSLGAGDYGYTFGSGTRLTVV.

This chain connects TRBV7-2 to TRBJ2-1, with TRBD1 matching over 10 bases. From germline, CDR1 is SGHTA and CDR2 FQGNSA. Trimming took 1 base from V and 4 from J; bases not matched to a gene: 7. The CDR3 contains 17 residues. CDR3 protein: CASSLVGTGVRYNEQFF. In DNA, the CDR3 is TGTGCCAGCAGCTTAGTTGGGACAGGGGTCAGGTACAATGAGCAGTTCTTC. The whole variable domain, remainder taken from reference TRBV7-2 and TRBJ2-1, is GAGVSQSPSNKVTEKGKDVELRCDPISGHTALYWYRQSLGQGLEFLIYFQGNSAPDKSGLPSDRFSAERTGGSVSTLTIQRTQQEDSAVYLCASSLVGTGVRYNEQFFGPGTRLTVL.

This sequence joins TRBV5-1 and TRBJ1-3, with D tentatively TRBD1 (5 bases). V dropped 5 bases and J dropped 3 bases, with 9 bases sitting between them. CDR3 length equals 13 residues. From germline, CDR1 is SGHRS and CDR2 YFSETQ. DNA for the CDR3: TGCGCCAGCAGTGGAGGGGATGGAAACACCATATATTTT. It yields the protein CASSGGDGNTIYF.